The T cell receptor beta chain under discussion was sequenced for a study of CXCR3-negative and CXCR3-positive naive CD8 T cells. The CDR3 runs to 16 residues. CDR1 is LNHDA, CDR2 SQIVND, per germline (reference sequence). Libraries were UMI-labeled 5' RACE TRB cDNA. TCRdb reanalyzed the 5' RACE reads and collapses them to one entry per CDR3 protein, without DNA. This sample carries 30,000 to 40,000 distinct CDR3 sequences, with roughly 15% going to the ten biggest clones. The specimen sequenced was memory CD8+ T cells from blood. The TCR originated in a human donor in good health. Some clones in this sample may be carry-over from other donors' samples. The gene calls are TRBV19 and TRBJ1-1. Here the CDR3 reads CASSSLLEAENTEAFF.